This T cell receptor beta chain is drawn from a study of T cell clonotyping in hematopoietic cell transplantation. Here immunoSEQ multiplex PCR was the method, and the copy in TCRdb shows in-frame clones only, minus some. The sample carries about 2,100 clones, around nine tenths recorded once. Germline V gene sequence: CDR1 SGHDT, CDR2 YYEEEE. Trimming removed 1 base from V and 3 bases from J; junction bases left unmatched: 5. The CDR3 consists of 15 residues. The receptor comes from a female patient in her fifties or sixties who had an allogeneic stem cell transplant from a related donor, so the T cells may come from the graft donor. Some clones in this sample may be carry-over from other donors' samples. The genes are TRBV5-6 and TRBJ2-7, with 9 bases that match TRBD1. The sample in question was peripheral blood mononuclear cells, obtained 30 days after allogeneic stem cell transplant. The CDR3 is CASSLYGQGFYEQYF. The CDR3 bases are TGTGCCAGCAGCTTGTATGGACAGGGGTTCTACGAGCAGTACTTC. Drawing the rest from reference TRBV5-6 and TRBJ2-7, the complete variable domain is DAGVTQSPTHLIKTRGQQVTLRCSPKSGHDTVSWYQQALGQGPQFIFQYYEEEERQRGNFPDRFSGHQFPNYSSELNVNALLLGDSALYLCASSLYGQGFYEQYFGPGTRLTVT.